The source of this T cell receptor beta chain is a study of T cell clones after liver transplantation. Study details: Pre-transplant mixed lymphocyte reactions yielded third-party-reactive TCRbeta sequences as comparators for graft-donor-reactive sequences. Draws occurred before transplant, before withdrawal, and after complete or failed withdrawal.

V trimming: 0 bases; J trimming: 9 bases; junction bases outside the gene matches: 8. Looked up from germline, CDR1 is LGHNA and CDR2 is YSLEER. The CDR3 extends over 16 amino acids. The sample holds a few counts of this clone. Data came from immunoSEQ multiplex PCR; TCRdb stores just in-frame clones and leaves some out. The table includes about 72,000 clones, under 95% detected once. The rearrangement joins TRBV4-3 to TRBJ2-1; the match to TRBD2 covers 10 bases. This clonotype was obtained from a human donor who received a liver transplant. Sample: CD4+ T cells from blood, taken before liver transplant. This CDR3 reads CASSQDWTSGRLEQFF. DNA for the CDR3: TGCGCCAGCAGCCAAGATTGGACTAGCGGACGGCTTGAGCAGTTCTTC.